What follows is one T cell receptor beta chain and its context. The antigen is not known. The source of the sample is a study of glioma-infiltrating T cells. Amplification of TCR alpha and beta CDR3 regions from RNA used iRepertoire nested multiplex PCR. TCRdb used MiXCR to reprocess the multiplex PCR reads, holding one entry per CDR3 protein. In the table there are around 350,000 distinct CDR3 sequences, 41% of which are singletons. The CDR3 extends over 14 amino acids. J gave up 6 bases and V 4 bases, and 8 bases lay outside the gene matches. From germline, CDR1 is SGHKS and CDR2 YYEKEE (reference sequence). Findings of the study overall: Gliomas, especially low-grade, showed above-expected tissue-blood divergence; non-neoplastic patients showed below. Only very few CDR3 sequences appeared in both tissue and blood.

The sequence derives from a human donor with low-grade glioma or glioblastoma, undergoing nonglioma brain surgery, or in good health (not recorded which). The sample consisted of glioma tissue, nonneoplastic brain tissue, or PBMCs (not recorded which). This rearrangement joins TRBV5-5 to TRBJ2-7; 9 bases are a match to TRBD2. This CDR3 is CASSPMGGRAEQYF. The CDR3 coding sequence is TGTGCCAGCAGCCCAATGGGCGGGAGGGCCGAGCAGTACTTC. The variable domain in full, completed from reference TRBV5-5 and TRBJ2-7, reads DAGVTQSPTHLIKTRGQQVTLRCSPISGHKSVSWYQQVLGQGPQFIFQYYEKEERGRGNFPDRFSARQFPNYSSELNVNALLLGDSALYLCASSPMGGRAEQYFGPGTRLTVT.